A selection of T cell receptor beta chains follows, all from one sample in a study of T cell responses to AZD1222 COVID-19 vaccine. Generated by immunoSEQ multiplex PCR, the TCRdb table keeps only in-frame clones and is missing some. The sample carries about 150,000 clones, approximately 88% recorded once. The sequences come from peripheral blood, collected on day 0 of MenACWY control vaccination. The receptors originated from an adult in good health. Each CDR3 is given with its conserved first and last residue. The order of the fields is J gene, clone size, V gene, D gene, CDR3 DNA, CDR3 protein. D genes are given only for firm matches. Expanded clones are given a class, and other clones once, few, many or no size at all.

J: TRBJ1-6; size: .; V: TRBV15; D: .; DNA: TGTGCCACCAGCAGAGTCCTTAGCTCCTATAATTCACCCCTCCACTTT; CDR3: CATSRVLSSYNSPLHF
J: TRBJ2-7; size: few; V: TRBV4-2; D: .; DNA: TGTGCCAGCAGCCGGGGCGGGACAGAGAGCTACGAGCAGTACTTC; CDR3: CASSRGGTESYEQYF
J: TRBJ2-7; size: .; V: TRBV6-2/TRBV6-3; D: TRBD1; DNA: TGTGCCAGCAGTATCCCGGACAGGGGATCCTACGAGCAGTACTTC; CDR3: CASSIPDRGSYEQYF
J: TRBJ1-1; size: .; V: TRBV7-6; D: .; DNA: TGTGCCAGCAGCTTAGCGGCCCAGGGATTGAACACTGAAGCTTTCTTT; CDR3: CASSLAAQGLNTEAFF
J: TRBJ1-2; size: few; V: TRBV6-1; D: .; DNA: TGTGCCAGCAGTGAAGCTATTTTCGGTGGCTACACCTTC; CDR3: CASSEAIFGGYTF
J: TRBJ2-3; size: few; V: TRBV7-9; D: .; DNA: TGTGCCAGCAGCTTAAAAGGGGCAACAGATACGCAGTATTTT; CDR3: CASSLKGATDTQYF
J: TRBJ2-5; size: .; V: TRBV29-1; D: TRBD1; DNA: TGCAGCGTGGACAGACAGGGGGCAGGGGAGACCCAGTACTTC; CDR3: CSVDRQGAGETQYF
J: TRBJ1-6; size: .; V: TRBV10-3; D: TRBD1; DNA: TGTGCCGCCTCGGACAGGGGGAATTCACCCCTCCACTTT; CDR3: CAASDRGNSPLHF
J: TRBJ1-4; size: .; V: TRBV7-2; D: .; DNA: TGTGCCAGCAGCTTCTTTAGGGGTGAAAAACTGTTTTTT; CDR3: CASSFFRGEKLFF
J: TRBJ1-1; size: .; V: TRBV18; D: TRBD1; DNA: TGTGCCAGCTCACCCGGGACAGGGATGAACACTGAAGCTTTCTTT; CDR3: CASSPGTGMNTEAFF
J: TRBJ2-3; size: .; V: TRBV9; D: TRBD2; DNA: TGTGCCAGCAGCCTAGGACTAGCGGGGCTCACAGATACGCAGTATTTT; CDR3: CASSLGLAGLTDTQYF
J: TRBJ2-1; size: .; V: TRBV18; D: TRBD2; DNA: TGTGCCAGCTCACCTGGGACTAGCGGGATGAATGAGCAGTTCTTC; CDR3: CASSPGTSGMNEQFF
J: TRBJ2-2; size: .; V: TRBV7-9; D: TRBD2; DNA: TGTGCCAGCAGCTTAGGACTAGCGGGAAGGGCCGGGGAGCTGTTTTTT; CDR3: CASSLGLAGRAGELFF
J: TRBJ1-1; size: .; V: TRBV9; D: .; DNA: TGTGCCAGCAGCGCCTCAACCTACAGGGCTGAAGCTTTCTTT; CDR3: CASSASTYRAEAFF
J: TRBJ1-6; size: .; V: TRBV7-2; D: .; DNA: TGTGCCAGCGCCCTCCTCAGGGCCCAAAATTCACCCCTCCACTTT; CDR3: CASALLRAQNSPLHF
J: TRBJ1-3; size: once; V: TRBV6-2/TRBV6-3; D: .; DNA: TGTGCCAGCAGTTACACCGACAGAAACACCATATATTTT; CDR3: CASSYTDRNTIYF
J: TRBJ2-2; size: .; V: TRBV5-4; D: .; DNA: TGTGCCAGCAGCTTGCTGGGAAACACCGGGGAGCTGTTTTTT; CDR3: CASSLLGNTGELFF
J: TRBJ2-2; size: .; V: TRBV5-1; D: .; DNA: TGCGCCAGCAGCTTGTTGGTGGGAGCAAACACCGGGGAGCTGTTTTTT; CDR3: CASSLLVGANTGELFF
J: TRBJ1-1; size: .; V: TRBV9; D: TRBD1; DNA: TGTGCCAGCAGCCCAGGGGACAGACCTGAAGCTTTCTTT; CDR3: CASSPGDRPEAFF
J: TRBJ1-1; size: .; V: TRBV28; D: .; DNA: TGTGCCAGCAGTTTTCAGTGGGGGGCGAACACTGAAGCTTTCTTT; CDR3: CASSFQWGANTEAFF
J: TRBJ1-4; size: .; V: TRBV30; D: .; DNA: TGTGCCTGGACCGGAAATGAAAAACTGTTTTTT; CDR3: CAWTGNEKLFF
J: TRBJ2-7; size: .; V: TRBV6-2/TRBV6-3; D: .; DNA: TGTGCCAGCAGCTCGGGATCCTTCAAGCAGTACTTC; CDR3: CASSSGSFKQYF
J: TRBJ2-7; size: few; V: TRBV10-3; D: .; DNA: TGTGCCATCAGTGGGAGTTACGAGCAGTACTTC; CDR3: CAISGSYEQYF
J: TRBJ1-1; size: .; V: TRBV9; D: TRBD1; DNA: TGTGCCAGCAGCGTAAACCCCAGGGACAGTGGCGGGGGAGCTTTCTTT; CDR3: CASSVNPRDSGGGAFF
J: TRBJ1-4; size: once; V: TRBV5-4; D: .; DNA: TGTGCCAGCAGCTTCGCCAGGGGAGCAGAAAAACTGTTTTTT; CDR3: CASSFARGAEKLFF
J: TRBJ1-2; size: .; V: TRBV19; D: TRBD1; DNA: TGTGCCAGTAGTATAGATCAACGGGACAGGGGAAGAGATGGCTACACCTTC; CDR3: CASSIDQRDRGRDGYTF
J: TRBJ2-2; size: .; V: TRBV6-6; D: .; DNA: TGTGCCAGTGGAGTAGGGAGCAACACCGGGGAGCTGTTTTTT; CDR3: CASGVGSNTGELFF
J: TRBJ2-5; size: .; V: TRBV15; D: .; DNA: TGTGCCACCAGCAGAGATGTCGAGAAAGAGACCCAGTACTTC; CDR3: CATSRDVEKETQYF
J: TRBJ2-4; size: few; V: TRBV28; D: .; DNA: TGTGCCAGCAGTCCCACCGGCGGGGCCAAAAACATTCAGTACTTC; CDR3: CASSPTGGAKNIQYF
J: TRBJ2-2; size: .; V: TRBV9; D: TRBD1; DNA: TGTGCCAGCAGCCAGACAGGGGGCGGCCGAGTGGCCGGGGAGCTGTTTTTT; CDR3: CASSQTGGGRVAGELFF
J: TRBJ1-1; size: once; V: TRBV13; D: .; DNA: TGTGCCAGCAGCTTAGCGCGGGACACTGAAGCTTTCTTT; CDR3: CASSLARDTEAFF
J: TRBJ1-1; size: .; V: TRBV3-1/TRBV3-2; D: .; DNA: TGTGCCAGCAGCCAATCCCATCAAGCTTTCTTT; CDR3: CASSQSHQAFF
J: TRBJ2-5; size: .; V: TRBV7-2; D: .; DNA: TGTGCCAGCAGCCAAAGCCGCCTCGGGACCCAGTACTTC; CDR3: CASSQSRLGTQYF
J: TRBJ2-5; size: .; V: TRBV6-2/TRBV6-3; D: .; DNA: TGTGCCAGCAGCAATAGCCGAGGGCATGCAGAGACCCAGTACTTC; CDR3: CASSNSRGHAETQYF
J: TRBJ2-1; size: .; V: TRBV9; D: TRBD1; DNA: TGTGCCAGCAGCGTCGGACAGGGGGCTACTAATGAGCAGTTCTTC; CDR3: CASSVGQGATNEQFF
J: TRBJ1-2; size: .; V: TRBV4-3; D: .; DNA: TGCGCCAGCAGCCAAGAGGCGGGGATCTATGGCTACACCTTC; CDR3: CASSQEAGIYGYTF
J: TRBJ2-7; size: .; V: TRBV11-2; D: TRBD2; DNA: TGTGCCAGCACGACAGAAATAGCGGGAGGCTCTCTCGAGCAGTACTTC; CDR3: CASTTEIAGGSLEQYF